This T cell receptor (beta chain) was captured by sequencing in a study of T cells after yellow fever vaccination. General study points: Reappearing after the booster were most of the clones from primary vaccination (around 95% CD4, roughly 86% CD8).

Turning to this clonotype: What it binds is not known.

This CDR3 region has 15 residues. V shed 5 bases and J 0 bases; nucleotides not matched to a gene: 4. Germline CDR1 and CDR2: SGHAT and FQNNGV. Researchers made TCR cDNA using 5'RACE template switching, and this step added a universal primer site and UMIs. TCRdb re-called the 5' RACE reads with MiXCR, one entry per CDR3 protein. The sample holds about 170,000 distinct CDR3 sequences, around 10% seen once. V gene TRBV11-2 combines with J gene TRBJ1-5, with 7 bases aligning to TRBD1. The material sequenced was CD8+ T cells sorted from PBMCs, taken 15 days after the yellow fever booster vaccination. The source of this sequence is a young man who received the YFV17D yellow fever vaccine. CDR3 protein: CASSQTGNSNQPQHF. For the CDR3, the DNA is TGTGCCAGCAGCCAGACAGGGAATAGCAATCAGCCCCAGCATTTT.